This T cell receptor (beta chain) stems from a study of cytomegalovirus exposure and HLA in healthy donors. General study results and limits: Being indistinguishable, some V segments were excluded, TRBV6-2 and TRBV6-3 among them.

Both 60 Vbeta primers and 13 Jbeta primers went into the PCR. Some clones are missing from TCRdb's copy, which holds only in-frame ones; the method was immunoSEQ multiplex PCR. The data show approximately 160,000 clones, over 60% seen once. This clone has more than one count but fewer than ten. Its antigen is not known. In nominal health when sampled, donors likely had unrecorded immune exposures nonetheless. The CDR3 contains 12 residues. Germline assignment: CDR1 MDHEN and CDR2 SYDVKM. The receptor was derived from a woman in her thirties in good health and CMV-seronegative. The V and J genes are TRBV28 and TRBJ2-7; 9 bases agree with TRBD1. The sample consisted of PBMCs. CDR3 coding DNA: TGTACGGCGGGACAGGGTCTCTACGAGCAGTACTTC. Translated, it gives CTAGQGLYEQYF.